This T cell receptor (beta chain) was recovered during a study of cytomegalovirus exposure and HLA in healthy donors. The study's findings and limits: Listed as cytomegalovirus-associated were roughly 180 TCR beta chains.

Sequencing was performed with immunoSEQ multiplex PCR; in TCRdb, only in-frame clones are kept and a portion is missing. The data hold under 200,000 clones, with about 88% observed a single time. A remark on this clone: Its antigen remains unidentified.

The CDR3 covers 18 residues. Trimming removed 4 bases at V and 8 bases at J, with 30 bases between. Germline lookup yields CDR1 SGHNT and CDR2 YYREEE (reference sequence). The receptor comes from a woman younger than 30 in good health and CMV-seronegative. The rearrangement joins TRBV5-4 to TRBJ1-2; D is perhaps TRBD1 (5 bases). Sequencing was done on a sample of PBMCs. The CDR3 sequence: CASSVATYPGTVDGGYTF. The CDR3 DNA reads as TGTGCCAGCAGCGTGGCAACTTACCCCGGGACTGTTGATGGGGGCTACACCTTC.